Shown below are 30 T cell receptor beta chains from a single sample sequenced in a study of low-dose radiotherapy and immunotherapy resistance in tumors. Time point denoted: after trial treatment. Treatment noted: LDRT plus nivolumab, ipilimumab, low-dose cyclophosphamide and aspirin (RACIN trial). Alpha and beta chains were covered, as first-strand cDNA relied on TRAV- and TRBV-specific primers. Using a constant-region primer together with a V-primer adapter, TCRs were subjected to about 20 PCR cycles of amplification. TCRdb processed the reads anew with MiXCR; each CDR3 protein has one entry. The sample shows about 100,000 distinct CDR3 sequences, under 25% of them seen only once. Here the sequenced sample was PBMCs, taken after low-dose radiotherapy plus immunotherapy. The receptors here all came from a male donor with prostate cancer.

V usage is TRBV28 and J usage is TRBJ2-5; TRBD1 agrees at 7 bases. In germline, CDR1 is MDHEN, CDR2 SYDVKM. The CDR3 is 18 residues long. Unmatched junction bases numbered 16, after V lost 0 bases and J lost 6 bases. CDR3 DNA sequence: TGTGCCAGCAGTTTATGGGGCCCCGGGACAGAGTTTTTAAAGACCCAGTACTTC. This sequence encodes CASSLWGPGTEFLKTQYF.

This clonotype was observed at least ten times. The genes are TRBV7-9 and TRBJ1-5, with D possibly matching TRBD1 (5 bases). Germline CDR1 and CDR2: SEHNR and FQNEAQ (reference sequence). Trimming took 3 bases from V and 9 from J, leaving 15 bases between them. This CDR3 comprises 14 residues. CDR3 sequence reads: CASSLGPKDRPQHF. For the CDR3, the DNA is TGTGCCAGCAGCTTGGGGCCGAAGGATAGGCCCCAGCATTTT. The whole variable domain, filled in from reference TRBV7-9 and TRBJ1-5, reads DTGVSQNPRHKITKRGQNVTFRCDPISEHNRLYWYRQTLGQGPEFLTYFQNEAQLEKSRLLSDRFSAERPKGSFSTLEIQRTEQGDSAMYLCASSLGPKDRPQHFGDGTRLSIL.

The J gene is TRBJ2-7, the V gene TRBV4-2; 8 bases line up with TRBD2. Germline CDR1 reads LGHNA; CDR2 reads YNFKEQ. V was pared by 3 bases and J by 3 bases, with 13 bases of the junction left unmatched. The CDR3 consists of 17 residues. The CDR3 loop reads CASSQASGAGALYEQYF. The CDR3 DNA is TGTGCCAGCAGCCAGGCCTCCGGAGCGGGGGCCCTCTACGAGCAGTACTTC.

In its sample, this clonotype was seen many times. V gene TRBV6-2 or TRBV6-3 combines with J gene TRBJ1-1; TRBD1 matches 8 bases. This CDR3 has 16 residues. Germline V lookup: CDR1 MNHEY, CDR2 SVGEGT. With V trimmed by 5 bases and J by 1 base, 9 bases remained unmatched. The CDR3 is CASSRRGLLRNTEAFF. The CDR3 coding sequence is TGTGCCAGCAGTCGCAGGGGGCTACTCAGGAACACTGAAGCTTTCTTT.

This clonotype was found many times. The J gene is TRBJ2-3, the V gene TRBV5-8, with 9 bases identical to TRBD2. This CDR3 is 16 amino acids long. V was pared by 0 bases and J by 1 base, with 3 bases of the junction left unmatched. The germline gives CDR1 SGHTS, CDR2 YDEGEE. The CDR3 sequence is CASSLAPSGGTDTQYF. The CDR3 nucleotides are TGTGCCAGCAGCTTGGCCCCTAGCGGGGGCACAGATACGCAGTATTTT.

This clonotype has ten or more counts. This CDR3 is CASIRDRVSYEQYF. The CDR3 DNA reads as TGTGCCAGCATCCGGGACAGGGTCTCCTACGAGCAGTACTTC. The V gene is TRBV11-2, the J gene TRBJ2-7; 9 nucleotides match TRBD1. CDR3 length: 14 amino acids. The junction had 4 bases not matched to a gene; V was cut back by 7 bases and J by 0 bases. Germline CDR1 and CDR2: SGHAT and FQNNGV.

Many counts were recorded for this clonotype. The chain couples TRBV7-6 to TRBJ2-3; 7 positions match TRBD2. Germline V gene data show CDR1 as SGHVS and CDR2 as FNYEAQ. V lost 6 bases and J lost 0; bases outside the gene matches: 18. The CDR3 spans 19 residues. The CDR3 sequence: CASRESPNPGGGSTDTQYF. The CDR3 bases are TGTGCCAGCAGGGAATCCCCCAACCCGGGCGGGGGAAGCACAGATACGCAGTATTTT.

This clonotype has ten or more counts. The CDR3 bases are TGTGCCAGCAGCCAAGTCGCAGGTGGAGCCTACGAGCAGTACTTC. It specifies CASSQVAGGAYEQYF. This rearrangement joins TRBV3-1 to TRBJ2-7; D uncertain. This CDR3 has 15 residues. Deletions cut 1 base from V and 2 bases from J, with 12 bases between. Germline-derived CDR1 and CDR2 are LGHDT and YNNKEL (reference sequence).

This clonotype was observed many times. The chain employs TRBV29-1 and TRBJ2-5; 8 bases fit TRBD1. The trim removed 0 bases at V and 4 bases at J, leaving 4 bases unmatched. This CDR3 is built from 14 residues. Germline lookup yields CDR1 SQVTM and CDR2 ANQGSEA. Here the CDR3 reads CSVEEPGGTETQYF. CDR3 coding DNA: TGCAGCGTTGAAGAGCCAGGGGGCACAGAGACCCAGTACTTC.

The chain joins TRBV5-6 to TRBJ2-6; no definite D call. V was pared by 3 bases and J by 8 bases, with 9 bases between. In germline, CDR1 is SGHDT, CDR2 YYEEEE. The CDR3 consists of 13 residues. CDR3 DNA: TGTGCCAGCAGCTCACCTGGAACCAACGTCCTGACTTTC. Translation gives CASSSPGTNVLTF.

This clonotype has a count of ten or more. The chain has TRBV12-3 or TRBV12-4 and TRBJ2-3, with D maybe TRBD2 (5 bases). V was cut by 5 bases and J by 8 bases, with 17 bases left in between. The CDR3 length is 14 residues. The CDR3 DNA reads TGTGCCAGCAGTCCTCTAGCTCCCCGGGGTACGCAGTATTTT. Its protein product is CASSPLAPRGTQYF.

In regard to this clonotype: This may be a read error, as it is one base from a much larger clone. In DNA, the CDR3 is TGTGCCAGCAGCTTAGTAGGGGGGACCCTAGCGTTC. Protein: CASSLVGGTLAF. V usage is TRBV7-8 and J usage is TRBJ2-7; D may be TRBD1 or TRBD2 (6 bases each). The V gene's germline CDR1 is SGHVS and CDR2 FQNEAQ. The CDR3 sequence is 12 residues long.

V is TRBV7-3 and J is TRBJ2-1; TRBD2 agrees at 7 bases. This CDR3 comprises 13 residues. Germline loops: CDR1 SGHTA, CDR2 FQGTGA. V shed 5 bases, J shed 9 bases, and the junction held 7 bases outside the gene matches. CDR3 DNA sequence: TGTGCCAGCAGCCTGACTAGCTTAACTGAGCAGTTCTTC. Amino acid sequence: CASSLTSLTEQFF. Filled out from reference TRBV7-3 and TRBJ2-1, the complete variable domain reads GAGVSQTPSNKVTEKGKYVELRCDPISGHTALYWYRQSLGQGPEFLIYFQGTGAADDSGLPNDRFFAVRPEGSVSTLKIQRTERGDSAVYLCASSLTSLTEQFFGPGTRLTVL.

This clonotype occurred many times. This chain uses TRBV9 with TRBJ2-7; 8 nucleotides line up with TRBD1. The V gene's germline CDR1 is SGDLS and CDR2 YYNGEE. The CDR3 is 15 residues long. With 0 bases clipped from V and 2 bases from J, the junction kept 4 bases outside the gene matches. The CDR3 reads CASSVGGTGTYEQYF. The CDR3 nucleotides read TGTGCCAGCAGCGTAGGAGGGACAGGAACCTACGAGCAGTACTTC.

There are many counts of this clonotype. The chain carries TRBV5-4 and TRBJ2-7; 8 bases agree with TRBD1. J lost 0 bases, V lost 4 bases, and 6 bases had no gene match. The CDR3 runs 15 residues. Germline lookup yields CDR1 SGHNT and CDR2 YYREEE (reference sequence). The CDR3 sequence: CASSRGTGPSYEQYF. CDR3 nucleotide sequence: TGTGCCAGCAGCCGAGGGACAGGACCCTCCTACGAGCAGTACTTC.

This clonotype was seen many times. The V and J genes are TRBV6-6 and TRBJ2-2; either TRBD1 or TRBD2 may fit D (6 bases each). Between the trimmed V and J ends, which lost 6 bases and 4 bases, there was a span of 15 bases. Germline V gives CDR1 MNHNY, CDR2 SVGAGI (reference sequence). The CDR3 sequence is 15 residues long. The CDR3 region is CASREVQGGTGELFF. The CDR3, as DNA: TGTGCCAGCAGGGAGGTACAGGGAGGCACCGGGGAGCTGTTTTTT.

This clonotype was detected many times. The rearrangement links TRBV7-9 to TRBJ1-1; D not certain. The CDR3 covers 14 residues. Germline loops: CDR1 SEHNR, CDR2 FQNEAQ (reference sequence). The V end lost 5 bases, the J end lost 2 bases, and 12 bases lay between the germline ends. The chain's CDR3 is CASSPDGSNTEAFF. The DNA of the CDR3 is TGTGCCAGCAGCCCGGACGGATCTAACACTGAAGCTTTCTTT.

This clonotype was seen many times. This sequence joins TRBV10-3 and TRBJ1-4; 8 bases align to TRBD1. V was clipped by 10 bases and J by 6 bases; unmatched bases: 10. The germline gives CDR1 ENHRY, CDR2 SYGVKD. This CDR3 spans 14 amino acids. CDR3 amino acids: CATSEGTGYEKLFF. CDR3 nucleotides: TGTGCCACCTCAGAGGGGACAGGCTATGAAAAACTGTTTTTT.

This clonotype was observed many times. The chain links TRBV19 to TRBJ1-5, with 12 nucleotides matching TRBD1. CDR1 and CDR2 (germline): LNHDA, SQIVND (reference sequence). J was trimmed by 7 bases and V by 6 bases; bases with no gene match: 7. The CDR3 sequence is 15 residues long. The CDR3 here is CASSLGTGGWQPQHF. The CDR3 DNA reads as TGTGCCAGTAGCCTCGGGACAGGGGGCTGGCAGCCCCAGCATTTT.

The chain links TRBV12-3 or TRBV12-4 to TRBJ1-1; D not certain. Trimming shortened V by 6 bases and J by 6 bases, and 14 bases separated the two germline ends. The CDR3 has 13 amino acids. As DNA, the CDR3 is TGTGCCAGCAGCTTGAGTCAGAGGGCTGAAGCTTTCTTT. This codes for CASSLSQRAEAFF.

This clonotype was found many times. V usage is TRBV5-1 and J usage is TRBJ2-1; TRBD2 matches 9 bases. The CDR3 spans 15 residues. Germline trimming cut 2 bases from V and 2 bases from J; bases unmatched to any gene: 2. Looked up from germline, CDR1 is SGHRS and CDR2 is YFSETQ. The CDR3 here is CASSLLAGAYNEQFF. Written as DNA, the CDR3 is TGCGCCAGCAGCTTATTAGCGGGGGCCTACAATGAGCAGTTCTTC. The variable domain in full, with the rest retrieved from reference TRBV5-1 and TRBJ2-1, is KAGVTQTPRYLIKTRGQQVTLSCSPISGHRSVSWYQQTPGQGLQFLFEYFSETQRNKGNFPGRFSGRQFSNSRSEMNVSTLELGDSALYLCASSLLAGAYNEQFFGPGTRLTVL.

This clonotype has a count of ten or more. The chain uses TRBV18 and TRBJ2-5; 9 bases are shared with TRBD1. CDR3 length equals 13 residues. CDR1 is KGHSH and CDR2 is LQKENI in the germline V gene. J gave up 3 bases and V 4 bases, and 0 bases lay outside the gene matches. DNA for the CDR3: TGTGCCAGCTCACGGACAGGGGAAGAGACCCAGTACTTC. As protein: CASSRTGEETQYF.

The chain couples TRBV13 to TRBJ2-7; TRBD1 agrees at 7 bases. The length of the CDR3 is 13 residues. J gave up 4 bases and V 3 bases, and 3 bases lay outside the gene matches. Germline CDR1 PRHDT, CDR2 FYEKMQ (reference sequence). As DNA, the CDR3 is TGTGCCAGCAGCTTTTTACAGGGGTACGAGCAGTACTTC. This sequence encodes CASSFLQGYEQYF.

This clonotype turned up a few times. CDR3 region: CASSSTGRHSPLHF. The DNA for the CDR3 is TGTGCCAGCAGCTCGACAGGGAGGCATTCACCCCTCCACTTT. The chain couples TRBV7-6 to TRBJ1-6, with 7 bases lining up with TRBD1. V lost 4 bases to trimming and J lost 8 bases; unmatched junction nucleotides: 5. Germline V gives CDR1 SGHVS, CDR2 FNYEAQ. The CDR3 is 14 residues long.

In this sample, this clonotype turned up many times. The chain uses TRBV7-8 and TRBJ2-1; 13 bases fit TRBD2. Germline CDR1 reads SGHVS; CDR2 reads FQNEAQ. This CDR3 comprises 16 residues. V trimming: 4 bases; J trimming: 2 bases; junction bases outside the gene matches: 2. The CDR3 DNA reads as TGTGCCAGCAGCTCCGGGACTAGCGGGGCCTACAATGAGCAGTTCTTC. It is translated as CASSSGTSGAYNEQFF. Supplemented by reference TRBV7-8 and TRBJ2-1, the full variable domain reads GAGVSQSPRYKVAKRGQDVALRCDPISGHVSLFWYQQALGQGPEFLTYFQNEAQLDKSGLPSDRFFAERPEGSVSTLKIQRTQQEDSAVYLCASSSGTSGAYNEQFFGPGTRLTVL.

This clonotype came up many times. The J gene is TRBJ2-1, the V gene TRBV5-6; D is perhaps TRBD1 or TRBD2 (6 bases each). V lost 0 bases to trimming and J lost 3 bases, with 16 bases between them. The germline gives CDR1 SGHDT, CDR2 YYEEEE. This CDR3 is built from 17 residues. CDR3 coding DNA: TGTGCCAGCAGCTTGGGGGGGGCGCGGGCCGTCTACAATGAGCAGTTCTTC. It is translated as CASSLGGARAVYNEQFF.

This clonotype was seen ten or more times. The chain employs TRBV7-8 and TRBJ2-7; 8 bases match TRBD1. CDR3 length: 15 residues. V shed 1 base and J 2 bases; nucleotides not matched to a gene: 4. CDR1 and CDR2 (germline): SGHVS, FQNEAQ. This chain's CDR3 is CASSLGRTGPYEQYF. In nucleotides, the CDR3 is TGTGCCAGCAGCTTAGGAAGGACAGGGCCCTACGAGCAGTACTTC.

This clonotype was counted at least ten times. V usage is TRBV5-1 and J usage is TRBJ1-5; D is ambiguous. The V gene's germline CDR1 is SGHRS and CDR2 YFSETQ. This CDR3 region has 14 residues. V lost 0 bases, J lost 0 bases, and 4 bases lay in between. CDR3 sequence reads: CASSLALSNQPQHF. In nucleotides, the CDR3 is TGCGCCAGCAGCTTGGCTCTTAGCAATCAGCCCCAGCATTTT.

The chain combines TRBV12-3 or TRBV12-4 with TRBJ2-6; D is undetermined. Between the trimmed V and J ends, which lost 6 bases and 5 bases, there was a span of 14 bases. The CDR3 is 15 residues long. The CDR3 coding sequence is TGTGCCAGCAGCCCAACCCCAGAATGGGCCAACGTCCTGACTTTC. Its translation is CASSPTPEWANVLTF.

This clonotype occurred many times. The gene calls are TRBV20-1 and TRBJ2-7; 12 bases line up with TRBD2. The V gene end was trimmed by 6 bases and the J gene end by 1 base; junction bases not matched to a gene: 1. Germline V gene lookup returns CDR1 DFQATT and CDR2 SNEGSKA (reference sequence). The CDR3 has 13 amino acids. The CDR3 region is CSATSGGSYEQYF. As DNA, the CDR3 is TGCAGTGCGACTAGCGGGGGATCCTACGAGCAGTACTTC.